The table lists the clone carrying this TCR beta chain with a count of one. These data originate in a study of blood T cell repertoires in COVID-19. Study at large: Researchers got acute and convalescent COVID-19 samples from the United States, Italy and Spain.

Sequencing used immunoSEQ multiplex PCR; TCRdb keeps in-frame clones, though not all of them. The sample includes a few hundred thousand clones, approximately 92% seen only once; the top ten take around 18%. The cohort comprised adults aged 18 to 89 years residing in 20 to 25 US areas. Among Cohort 3 donors, those recovered had two negative PCRs, clearance, or symptom resolution. This receptor was obtained from a woman in her twenties or thirties who had recovered from COVID-19. The source material was PBMCs or T cells enriched from blood (not recorded which).

The DNA of the CDR3 is TGTGCCAGCGGGACAGCCAGCACAGATACGCAGTATTTT. This sequence encodes CASGTASTDTQYF. The rearrangement links TRBV6-5 to TRBJ2-3; 7 bases are a match to TRBD1. Germline loops: CDR1 MNHEY, CDR2 SVGAGI. The CDR3 spans 13 residues. The ends lost 8 bases at V and 0 bases at J; junction bases unmatched: 2.